This T cell receptor (beta chain) was sequenced for a study of blood T cell repertoires in COVID-19. Study information: From T cells, B-cell-depleted T cells, or PBMCs came the material, which was cDNA or gDNA.

Trimming stripped 5 bases from V and 5 bases from J, with 15 bases between. Germline CDR1 is SGHTA and CDR2 is FQGNSA. The CDR3 is 15 amino acids. Original analysis: Reference gene primers were amplified, and this amplification served to estimate nucleated cell counts. The assay was immunoSEQ multiplex PCR, and TCRdb's table has in-frame clones only and misses some. The V and J calls and clone size come from that table; D and trimming were worked out from the DNA. This sample yields around 270,000 clones, of which around 87% are seen a single time; about 2.5% belongs to the top ten. The gene calls are TRBV7-2 and TRBJ1-4; a weak D match, TRBD1 (5 bases). This TCR was sampled from a woman aged 45-59 years with acute or convalescent COVID-19. The sample taken for sequencing was peripheral blood. CDR3 coding DNA: TGTGCCAGCAGCCCTCAGGGCGCCGTGAATGAAAAACTGTTTTTT. This encodes CASSPQGAVNEKLFF.